Following are 2 T cell receptor beta chains from one sample sequenced in a study of technical replicates of blood from a few donors. Method: immunoSEQ multiplex PCR; TCRdb's copy keeps in-frame clones and lacks some. Of some 85,000 clones detected, about 96% appear once; the ten largest clones hold about 0.31%. Specimen: T cells isolated from PBMCs. The receptors were gathered from a human donor in good health.

This chain uses TRBV9 with TRBJ2-7; 8 bases agree with TRBD1. Unmatched junction bases numbered 12, after V lost 1 base and J lost 6 bases. CDR3 length: 16 amino acids. Germline V lookup: CDR1 SGDLS, CDR2 YYNGEE. CDR3 sequence (DNA): TGTGCCAGCAGCGTATCTGGGACAGGTTGGGTCGGCGAGCAGTACTTC. It encodes CASSVSGTGWVGEQYF. Filled out from reference TRBV9 and TRBJ2-7, the complete variable domain reads DSGVTQTPKHLITATGQRVTLRCSPRSGDLSVYWYQQSLDQGLQFLIQYYNGEERAKGNILERFSAQQFPDLHSELNLSSLELGDSALYFCASSVSGTGWVGEQYFGPGTRLTVT.

This chain joins TRBV27 and TRBJ1-3; D is unclear. Looked up from germline, CDR1 is MNHEY and CDR2 is SMNVEV (reference sequence). V lost 5 bases and J lost 8, with 22 bases in between. CDR3 length: 16 amino acids. The CDR3 DNA reads as TGTGCCAGCAGTACCTCTCCAGGCGACGGACTGGACACCATATATTTT. Protein: CASSTSPGDGLDTIYF.